Presented here are 15 T cell receptor beta chains from one specimen sequenced in a study of blood T cell repertoires in COVID-19 (dated by TCRdb to about 2020). To prepare the library, the immunoSEQ multiplex PCR assay was applied. TCRdb mirrors the immuneACCESS table, restricted to in-frame sequences. Some clones are absent from its copies; in checked studies, under half trace to an unresolved V gene, and the reason for the others is unknown. This sample holds 65,000 or so clones; 75% to 80% were observed only once. The ten largest make up about 25% of the sample. Specimen: peripheral blood. These receptors were obtained from a human donor in a cohort sampled during active COVID-19.

The CDR3 sequence is CASSESLDRVDGYTF. The DNA of the CDR3 is TGCGCCAGCAGTGAGTCTTTGGACAGGGTCGACGGCTACACCTTC. This chain links TRBV10-2 with TRBJ1-2, with 8 bases fitting TRBD1. V lost 0 bases to trimming and J lost 8 bases; unmatched junction nucleotides: 8. Germline CDR1 reads WSHSY; CDR2 reads SAAADI. This CDR3 has 15 amino acids.

This chain links TRBV20-1 with TRBJ2-5; TRBD2 might be the D (6 bases). There are 12 residues in the CDR3. Looked up from germline, CDR1 is DFQATT and CDR2 is SNEGSKA (reference sequence). Trimming cost V 3 bases and J 4 bases, with 9 bases left between them. Here the CDR3 DNA reads TGCAGTGCTAGTCCGGGAGTAGAGACCCAGTACTTC. It encodes CSASPGVETQYF.

This chain uses TRBV4-1 with TRBJ1-2; 8 bases line up with TRBD1. J lost 6 bases, V lost 2 bases, and 5 bases had no gene match. CDR3 length equals 14 residues. Germline CDR1 MGHRA, CDR2 YSYEKL. CDR3 sequence reads: CASSQNRGVDGYTF. In DNA form, the CDR3 reads TGCGCCAGCAGCCAAAACAGGGGGGTGGATGGCTACACCTTC.

This clone was recorded once. The chain joins TRBV5-6 to TRBJ1-2; TRBD1 matches at 10 bases. From germline, CDR1 is SGHDT and CDR2 YYEEEE. V lost 4 bases, J lost 6 bases, and 9 bases stayed unmatched. This CDR3 region has 15 residues. The CDR3 DNA reads as TGTGCCAGCAGCGACCGTGGGACAGGGGTTCATGGCTACACCTTC. It yields the protein CASSDRGTGVHGYTF.

The rearrangement uses TRBV28 and TRBJ1-5; TRBD1 is a possible D gene (6 bases). CDR1 is MDHEN, CDR2 SYDVKM, per germline. The CDR3 is made up of 14 amino acids. V was pared by 3 bases and J by 7 bases, with 13 bases between. CDR3 sequence: CASSFVSRGQPQHF. CDR3 coding DNA: TGTGCCAGCAGTTTCGTTTCCAGGGGACAGCCCCAGCATTTT.

This chain connects TRBV5-1 to TRBJ1-1; TRBD1 might be the D (6 bases). V dropped 3 bases and J dropped 5 bases, with 17 bases sitting between them. This CDR3 has 15 amino acids. Germline V gene sequence: CDR1 SGHRS, CDR2 YFSETQ. This chain's CDR3 is CASSSGPGVGTEAFF. DNA for the CDR3: TGCGCCAGCAGCTCAGGGCCAGGGGTAGGGACTGAAGCTTTCTTT.

This clone was observed once. The chain joins TRBV11-3 to TRBJ2-7; TRBD1 matches 8 bases. After removal of 4 bases from V and 6 bases from J, the junction contained 8 bases not matched to a gene. CDR3 length: 14 amino acids. Germline lookup yields CDR1 SGHNT and CDR2 YENEEA. In DNA form, the CDR3 reads TGTGCCAGCAGCTCCGGACAGGGTAGATCCGAGCAGTACTTC. This translates into CASSSGQGRSEQYF. Drawing the rest from reference TRBV11-3 and TRBJ2-7, the complete variable domain is EAGVVQSPRYKIIEKKQPVAFWCNPISGHNTLYWYLQNLGQGPELLIRYENEEAVDDSQLPKDRFSAERLKGVDSTLKIQPAELGDSAVYLCASSSGQGRSEQYFGPGTRLTVT.

A few counts support this clone. This chain's CDR3 is CASSQRYLNHKPTGELFF. DNA of the CDR3: TGTGCCAGCAGCCAACGTTATCTCAACCATAAGCCAACCGGGGAGCTGTTTTTT. J is TRBJ2-2 and V is TRBV7-9; no clear D. The CDR3 is 18 residues long. The V end lost 5 bases, the J end lost 5 bases, and 24 bases lay between the germline ends. The germline gives CDR1 SEHNR, CDR2 FQNEAQ (reference sequence).

This clone was seen a handful of times. This chain connects TRBV7-2 to TRBJ1-6; D possibly corresponds to TRBD1 (5 bases). The CDR3 spans 18 residues. The ends were cut back, 1 base at V and 6 bases at J, with 19 bases in the middle. Germline assignment: CDR1 SGHTA and CDR2 FQGNSA. The CDR3 coding sequence is TGTGCCAGCAGCTTAGTGGTGGCGGGGACGACTTTTAATTCACCCCTCCACTTT. Translating gives CASSLVVAGTTFNSPLHF.

The V gene is TRBV29-1, the J gene TRBJ2-3; tentatively, D is TRBD2 (6 bases). From germline, CDR1 is SQVTM and CDR2 ANQGSEA. The CDR3 length is 13 residues. Trimming shortened V by 7 bases and J by 0 bases, and 11 bases separated the two germline ends. CDR3 sequence reads: CSALALSTDTQYF. CDR3 nucleotide sequence: TGCAGCGCTCTAGCGCTGAGCACAGATACGCAGTATTTT.

The chain uses TRBV7-2 and TRBJ1-1, with TRBD1 as a possible D gene (5 bases). V shed 1 base and J shed 0 bases, with 9 bases lying between them. The CDR3 sequence is 15 residues long. Per germline, CDR1 SGHTA and CDR2 FQGNSA. The DNA for the CDR3 is TGTGCCAGCAGCTTAGGGGGACTTATGAACACTGAAGCTTTCTTT. Its protein product is CASSLGGLMNTEAFF.

The rearrangement uses TRBV6-1 and TRBJ1-2; D uncertain. The germline V gene has CDR1 MNHNS and CDR2 SASEGT. The CDR3 is 14 residues long. Trimming left V 3 bases short and J 0 bases short, with 8 bases between. The CDR3 is CASSEGSTNYGYTF. CDR3 DNA sequence: TGTGCCAGCAGTGAGGGCAGTACTAACTATGGCTACACCTTC.

A few counts support this clone. The chain joins TRBV19 to TRBJ1-1, with a possible D match to TRBD1 (6 bases). The CDR3 is made up of 14 amino acids. In germline, CDR1 is LNHDA, CDR2 SQIVND (reference sequence). The germline V and J ends were trimmed by 4 bases and 1 base, with 10 bases remaining between them. CDR3 sequence: CASSKSGENTEAFF. As DNA, the CDR3 is TGTGCCAGTAGTAAATCAGGGGAGAACACTGAAGCTTTCTTT.

The chain is built from TRBV3-1 (or the pseudogene TRBV3-2) and TRBJ2-4; D perhaps matches TRBD1 (6 bases). This CDR3 region has 13 residues. CDR1 LGHDT and CDR2 YNNKEL come from the germline V gene (reference sequence). V was clipped by 9 bases and J by 8 bases, with 17 bases between them. Written as DNA, the CDR3 is TGTGCCAGTGCCGGGACAACGGGTTACATTCAGTACTTC. Its protein product is CASAGTTGYIQYF.

This clone was detected only once. The chain uses TRBV9 and TRBJ2-5; TRBD1 might be the D (6 bases). The V gene lost 0 bases and the J gene lost 4 bases, with 10 bases spanning the gap. This CDR3 contains 14 residues. Per the germline V gene, CDR1 is SGDLS and CDR2 is YYNGEE. Written as DNA, the CDR3 is TGTGCCAGCAGCGTAGCTCCGGACAGAGAGACCCAGTACTTC. This translates into CASSVAPDRETQYF. Filled out from reference TRBV9 and TRBJ2-5, the complete variable domain reads DSGVTQTPKHLITATGQRVTLRCSPRSGDLSVYWYQQSLDQGLQFLIQYYNGEERAKGNILERFSAQQFPDLHSELNLSSLELGDSALYFCASSVAPDRETQYFGPGTRLLVL.